The 6 T cell receptor beta chains below all came from one sample that was sequenced in a study of identical twins. TCRdb fed the 5' RACE reads into MiXCR, producing one record per CDR3 protein. This table holds 200,000 to 300,000 distinct CDR3 sequences, approximately 11% found once. These data were likewise used in another study, on yellow fever vaccine responses in identical twins.

Specimen: memory (CD45RO+) T cells sorted from blood. The receptors stem from a woman aged 18-29 years in good health.

V is TRBV6-1 and J is TRBJ2-7, with 7 bases lining up with TRBD1. Unmatched junction bases numbered 9, after V lost 5 bases and J lost 2 bases. Germline-derived CDR1 and CDR2 are MNHNS and SASEGT. This CDR3 contains 15 residues. The CDR3 DNA is TGTGCCAGCAGTCCCCGGGACAGCGGAACCTACGAGCAGTACTTC. This gives the protein CASSPRDSGTYEQYF.

The chain is built from TRBV7-9 and TRBJ2-6, with no clear D. This CDR3 is built from 17 residues. CDR1 is SEHNR, CDR2 FQNEAQ, per germline (reference sequence). V was cut by 1 base and J by 0 bases, with 10 bases left in between. The CDR3 spells CASSLEVTASGANVLTF. The CDR3 DNA sequence: TGTGCCAGCAGCTTAGAGGTCACAGCCTCTGGGGCCAACGTCCTGACTTTC.

This clonotype was observed at least ten times. V gene TRBV6-5 combines with J gene TRBJ1-1, with TRBD1 matching 7 bases. The CDR3 consists of 14 residues. J lost 2 bases, V lost 2 bases, and 2 bases had no gene match. Germline V gene data show CDR1 as MNHEY and CDR2 as SVGAGI. CDR3 in DNA: TGTGCCAGCAGTTACGGGACAGTAAACACTGAAGCTTTCTTT. It specifies CASSYGTVNTEAFF.

The J gene is TRBJ2-1, the V gene TRBV19; 10 nucleotides line up with TRBD2. The CDR3 extends over 14 amino acids. From germline, CDR1 is LNHDA and CDR2 SQIVND (reference sequence). Trimming at V came to 9 bases and at J to 9 bases, leaving 11 bases not matched to a gene. CDR3 sequence: CASRSLAGEGEQFF. CDR3 bases: TGTGCCAGCCGGTCCCTAGCGGGAGAGGGTGAGCAGTTCTTC.

The chain joins TRBV4-2 to TRBJ1-2; 8 nucleotides line up with TRBD1. Unmatched junction bases numbered 8, after V lost 0 bases and J lost 8 bases. CDR3 size: 15 residues. CDR1 is LGHNA, CDR2 YNFKEQ, per germline. This CDR3 reads CASSQDPDRGDGYTF. The CDR3 coding sequence is TGTGCCAGCAGCCAAGATCCTGACAGGGGCGACGGCTACACCTTC.

This clonotype has only a few counts. The chain combines TRBV11-2 with TRBJ1-1; D remains ambiguous. Trimming removed 4 bases at V and 7 bases at J, with 7 bases between. This CDR3 spans 11 amino acids. Germline loops: CDR1 SGHAT, CDR2 FQNNGV. As DNA, the CDR3 is TGTGCCAGCAGCTCCCGGATTGAAGCTTTCTTT. Translating gives CASSSRIEAFF.